The 5 T cell receptor beta chains presented below share a single source sample, sequenced in a study of vaccination effects on CD4 cells after COVID-19. No cognate antigen is known for these TCRs. Only in-frame clones appear in the TCRdb table, and some are missing; sequencing was by immunoSEQ multiplex PCR. The sample records about 66,000 clones, 76% being singletons. ViraFEST assay sequencing came after antigen-specific CD4+ T cells were expanded with viral peptide pools. Researchers isolated CD4+ T cells once ten to eleven days of culture had elapsed. Everyone in the study got two shots of either the BNT162b2 or mRNA-1273 vaccine. The sequencing used CD4+ T cells from PBMCs cultured with HCoV-OC43 spike peptides, collected after COVID-19 vaccination. The subset was: HCoV-OC43 spike overlapping peptide pool stimulation. These TCRs come from a human donor who received a COVID-19 vaccine.

J is TRBJ2-1 and V is TRBV4-1; 8 bases match TRBD1. Germline V gives CDR1 MGHRA, CDR2 YSYEKL. The V gene end was trimmed by 1 base and the J gene end by 2 bases; junction bases not matched to a gene: 1. The CDR3 spans 15 residues. DNA for the CDR3: TGCGCCAGCAGCCAAGGACAGGGGCCCTACAATGAGCAGTTCTTC. It is translated as CASSQGQGPYNEQFF.

The chain links TRBV25-1 to TRBJ1-3, with TRBD1 identical over 7 bases. This CDR3 has 17 residues. Per the germline V gene, CDR1 is MGHDK and CDR2 is SYGVNS. V shed 3 bases and J 0 bases; nucleotides not matched to a gene: 8. The CDR3 region is CASSDPRRDSSGNTIYF. The CDR3 DNA follows: TGTGCCAGCAGTGACCCGAGACGGGACAGCTCTGGAAACACCATATATTTT.

V gene TRBV20-1 combines with J gene TRBJ1-2; no reliable D call. CDR1 DFQATT and CDR2 SNEGSKA come from the germline V gene (reference sequence). There are 11 residues in the CDR3. DNA for the CDR3: TGCAGGACTGACCCTAACTATGGCTACACCTTC. Translation gives CRTDPNYGYTF.

The rearrangement links TRBV4-3 to TRBJ1-4, with 7 positions matching TRBD1. Trimming at V came to 0 bases and at J to 8 bases, leaving 9 bases not matched to a gene. The CDR3 is 16 residues long. CDR1 and CDR2 from the germline V gene are LGHNA and YSLEER. The CDR3 here is CASSQEMTGIGEKLFF. CDR3 coding DNA: TGCGCCAGCAGCCAAGAGATGACAGGGATAGGGGAAAAACTGTTTTTT.

This clone was recorded once. The chain carries TRBV20-1 and TRBJ2-5; D remains ambiguous. Germline values: CDR1 DFQATT, CDR2 SNEGSKA (reference sequence). This CDR3 spans 10 amino acids. V lost 6 bases and J lost 3, with 5 bases in between. This CDR3 is CSADKETQYF. The CDR3 bases are TGCAGTGCCGATAAAGAGACCCAGTACTTC.